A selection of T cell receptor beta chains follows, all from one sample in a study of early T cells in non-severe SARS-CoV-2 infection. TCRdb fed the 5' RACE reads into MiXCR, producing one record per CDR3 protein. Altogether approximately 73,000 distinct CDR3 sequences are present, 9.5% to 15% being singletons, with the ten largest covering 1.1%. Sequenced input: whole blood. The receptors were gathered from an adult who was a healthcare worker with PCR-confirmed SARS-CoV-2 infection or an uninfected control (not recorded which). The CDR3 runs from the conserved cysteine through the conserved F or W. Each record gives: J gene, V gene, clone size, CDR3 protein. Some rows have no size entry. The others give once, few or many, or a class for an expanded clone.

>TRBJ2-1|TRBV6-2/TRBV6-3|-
CAVIAGSSYNEQFF
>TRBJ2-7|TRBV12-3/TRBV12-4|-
CASSLALRGNEQYF
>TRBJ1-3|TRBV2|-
CASSEATGSSGNTIYF
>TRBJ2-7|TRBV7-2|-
CASSLNRGAYEQYF
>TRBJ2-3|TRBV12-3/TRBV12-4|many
CASSPADTQYF
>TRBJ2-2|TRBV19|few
CASSISTSGELFF
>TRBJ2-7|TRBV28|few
CASSPQGGYYEQYF
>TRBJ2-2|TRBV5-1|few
CASSLSREAGELFF
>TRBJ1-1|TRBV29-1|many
CSVERGSIGNTEAFF
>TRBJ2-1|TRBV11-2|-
CASSSLQRGPYNEQFF
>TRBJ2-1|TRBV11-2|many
CASSSATGVNYEQFF
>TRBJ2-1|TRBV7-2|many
CASSSSLIGSYNEQFF
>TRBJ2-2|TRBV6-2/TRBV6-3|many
CASSHGDRDTGELFF
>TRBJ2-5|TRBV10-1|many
CASSESRTGPGETQYF
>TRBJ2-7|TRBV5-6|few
CASSSETFPYEQYF
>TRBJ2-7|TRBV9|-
CASSVTGGWSYEQYF
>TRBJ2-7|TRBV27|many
CASSLSRGEAPYEQYF
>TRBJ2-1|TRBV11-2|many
CASSLAPGSYNEQFF
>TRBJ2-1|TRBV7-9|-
CASSPLNDEQFF
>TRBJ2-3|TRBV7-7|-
CASSLGAGGFTDTQYF
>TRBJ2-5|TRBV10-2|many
CASSFRDTYQETQYF
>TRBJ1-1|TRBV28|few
CASSLVGQANTEAFF
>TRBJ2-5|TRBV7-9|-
CASSSDRGQETQYF
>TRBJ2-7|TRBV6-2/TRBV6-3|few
CASSLRGWNEQYF
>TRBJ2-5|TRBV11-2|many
CASSFGWREEGETQYF
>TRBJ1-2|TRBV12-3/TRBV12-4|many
CASSPQGFPRGYTF
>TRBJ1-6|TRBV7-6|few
CASSFGQNSPLHF
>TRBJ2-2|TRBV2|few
CASRKTGGTGELFF
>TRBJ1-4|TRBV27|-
CASSTRQAGEKLFF